The 13 T cell receptor beta chains reported below all come from one sample, sequenced in a study of blood T cell repertoires in COVID-19. The method was immunoSEQ multiplex PCR; TCRdb's version includes in-frame clones alone and lacks a portion of them. The profile shows 150,000 to 200,000 clones, about 88% of them singletons. Sequenced material: peripheral blood. Every receptor here comes from a man in his thirties or forties with active or convalescent COVID-19.

The chain carries TRBV10-3 and TRBJ1-5; no reliable D call. V was shortened by 3 bases and J by 3 bases, with 9 bases between the two germline ends. CDR1 ENHRY and CDR2 SYGVKD come from the germline V gene. The CDR3 spans 14 residues. The CDR3 DNA reads TGTGCCATCAGTGACTGGGCCCACAATCAGCCCCAGCATTTT. Protein sequence: CAISDWAHNQPQHF.

The J gene is TRBJ1-3, the V gene TRBV7-6, with D hard to call. V lost 2 bases to trimming and J lost 2 bases, with 10 bases between them. The CDR3 extends over 15 amino acids. The germline V gene has CDR1 SGHVS and CDR2 FNYEAQ. The CDR3 DNA reads as TGTGCCAGCAGCTTATTCGACTTTCCTGGAAACACCATATATTTT. This encodes CASSLFDFPGNTIYF.

With respect to this clone: Different DNA sequences within this sample yield the same CDR3. The chain carries TRBV7-3 and TRBJ1-3; D is unclear. Germline V CDR1 and CDR2: SGHTA, FQGTGA. The ends were cut back, 8 bases at V and 0 bases at J, with 8 bases in the middle. CDR3 length: 13 amino acids. CDR3 DNA: TGTGCCAGCGGCTACAGCTCTGGAAACACCATATATTTT. Translated: CASGYSSGNTIYF.

The V and J genes are TRBV5-4 and TRBJ1-4; TRBD1 aligns across 8 bases. V gave up 5 bases and J gave up 6 bases; unmatched junction bases: 6. CDR3 length: 14 residues. Germline V CDR1 and CDR2: SGHNT, YYREEE (reference sequence). Here the CDR3 DNA reads TGTGCCAGCAGATACAGGGGGAGTGATGAAAAACTGTTTTTT. Amino acids: CASRYRGSDEKLFF.

V usage is TRBV19 and J usage is TRBJ2-7, with a weak D call TRBD1 (6 bases). The V end was cut by 3 bases, the J end by 2 bases, with 11 bases between. Germline CDR1 and CDR2: LNHDA and SQIVND (reference sequence). The CDR3 extends over 14 amino acids. The CDR3 DNA is TGTGCCAGTAGTATTGCAGGGGCCCCCTACGAGCAGTACTTC. This translates into CASSIAGAPYEQYF.

This sequence joins TRBV7-2 and TRBJ2-1, with TRBD2 matching 12 bases. The V segment lost 0 bases and the J segment 9 bases; nucleotides outside the gene matches: 6. Germline CDR1 and CDR2: SGHTA and FQGNSA. This CDR3 is built from 16 residues. Here the CDR3 reads CASSLARLAGVGEQFF. DNA of the CDR3: TGTGCCAGCAGCTTAGCGAGACTAGCGGGAGTGGGTGAGCAGTTCTTC. Full variable domain (rest looked up from reference TRBV7-2 and TRBJ2-1): GAGVSQSPSNKVTEKGKDVELRCDPISGHTALYWYRQSLGQGLEFLIYFQGNSAPDKSGLPSDRFSAERTGGSVSTLTIQRTQQEDSAVYLCASSLARLAGVGEQFFGPGTRLTVL.

This clone appeared a few times. The V gene is TRBV19, the J gene TRBJ1-6, with a tentative D call TRBD1 (5 bases). V lost 4 bases and J lost 5, with 9 bases in between. Germline CDR1 and CDR2: LNHDA and SQIVND (reference sequence). The CDR3 contains 14 residues. The CDR3 nucleotides are TGTGCCAGTAGTACCCGACAGAATAATTCACCCCTCCACTTT. Amino acid sequence: CASSTRQNNSPLHF.

The rearrangement uses TRBV12-3 or TRBV12-4 and TRBJ1-2; weak D call: TRBD1 (6 bases). This CDR3 is 13 amino acids long. Trimming pared 7 bases from V and 2 bases from J, leaving 11 bases between. This chain's CDR3 is CASNRGGNYGYTF. The CDR3 DNA sequence: TGTGCCAGCAATAGGGGGGGAAACTATGGCTACACCTTC.

The chain couples TRBV11-3 to TRBJ2-1; 12 nucleotides match TRBD2. Germline V gene sequence: CDR1 SGHNT, CDR2 YENEEA. The CDR3 sequence is 16 residues long. V trimming: 2 bases; J trimming: 9 bases; junction bases outside the gene matches: 8. CDR3 in DNA: TGTGCCAGCAGCTTAATCCTAGCGGGAGGGCAAAGTGAGCAGTTCTTC. Residues: CASSLILAGGQSEQFF.

The V call is TRBV5-4, the J call TRBJ2-5, with D possibly TRBD1 on 7 matching bases. V dropped 5 bases and J dropped 3 bases, with 11 bases sitting between them. Looked up from germline, CDR1 is SGHNT and CDR2 is YYREEE (reference sequence). This CDR3 contains 13 residues. The DNA of the CDR3 is TGTGCCAGCAGTGCGGGACAGAAAGAGACCCAGTACTTC. It yields the protein CASSAGQKETQYF.

The rearrangement links TRBV19 to TRBJ2-5, with D tentatively TRBD2 (7 bases). This CDR3 has 16 residues. Per the germline V gene, CDR1 is LNHDA and CDR2 is SQIVND (reference sequence). The V end lost 4 bases, the J end lost 4 bases, and 19 bases lay between the germline ends. The CDR3 DNA reads TGTGCCAGTAGTACCCCGGTCGGGGGGCGACGAGAGACCCAGTACTTC. Translating gives CASSTPVGGRRETQYF.

The chain links TRBV6-5 to TRBJ1-2; TRBD1 is a possible D gene (5 bases). Germline V lookup: CDR1 MNHEY, CDR2 SVGAGI. Trimming left V 7 bases short and J 4 bases short, with 13 bases between. The CDR3 loop spans 13 amino acids. The CDR3 spells CASKTGGVYGYTF. Here the CDR3 DNA reads TGTGCCAGCAAAACGGGGGGGGTCTATGGCTACACCTTC.

The rearrangement joins TRBV4-1 to TRBJ2-7, with D unclear. The CDR3 is 15 residues long. The ends were cut back, 2 bases at V and 3 bases at J, with 14 bases in the middle. Germline V gives CDR1 MGHRA, CDR2 YSYEKL. This CDR3 is CASSQTPQPVYEQYV. The DNA for the CDR3 is TGCGCCAGCAGCCAAACCCCCCAACCAGTCTACGAGCAGTACGTC.